Following are 10 T cell receptor beta chains from one sample sequenced in a study of shared clonotypes between healthy human individuals. The protocol was immunoSEQ multiplex PCR, while the TCRdb copy is restricted to in-frame clones and leaves out a portion. The sample holds 550,000 to 800,000 clones; approximately 79% are singletons and the top ten take less than 2%. Specimen: memory CD4+ T cells sorted from blood. As to subset: CD45RA-negative fraction. These receptors all come from a woman in her twenties or thirties in good health.

J is TRBJ2-2 and V is TRBV7-8, with 7 positions matching TRBD2. Germline CDR1 and CDR2: SGHVS and FQNEAQ. With 1 base clipped from V and 1 base from J, the junction kept 3 bases outside the gene matches. This CDR3 has 16 amino acids. This CDR3 reads CASSLVPSGNTGELFF. CDR3 sequence (DNA): TGTGCCAGCAGCTTAGTTCCTAGCGGGAACACCGGGGAGCTGTTTTTT.

The J gene is TRBJ1-3, the V gene TRBV13; the D is unclear. This CDR3 is 15 amino acids long. V was cut by 4 bases and J by 0 bases, with 10 bases left in between. The V gene's germline CDR1 is PRHDT and CDR2 FYEKMQ (reference sequence). The DNA of the CDR3 is TGTGCCAGCAGCTCGCCCCGGCTCTCTGGAAACACCATATATTTT. Translation: CASSSPRLSGNTIYF.

CDR3 sequence reads: CASTRGGSVETQYF. Here the CDR3 DNA reads TGTGCCAGCACCCGGGGGGGGAGCGTTGAGACCCAGTACTTC. The V call is TRBV6-1, the J call TRBJ2-5; 8 bases line up with TRBD2. This CDR3 spans 14 amino acids. Looked up from germline, CDR1 is MNHNS and CDR2 is SASEGT. After removal of 7 bases from V and 5 bases from J, the junction contained 9 bases not matched to a gene.

The V gene is TRBV4-1, the J gene TRBJ2-7, with 11 bases that match TRBD2. CDR3 length: 16 amino acids. Germline assignment: CDR1 MGHRA and CDR2 YSYEKL. Germline trimming cut 4 bases from V and 6 bases from J; bases unmatched to any gene: 11. CDR3 sequence (DNA): TGCGCCAGCAGCCTGAGACTAGCGGGATCCAGTGGCGAGCAGTACTTC. This codes for CASSLRLAGSSGEQYF.

The V call is TRBV7-6, the J call TRBJ2-1; 11 nucleotides line up with TRBD2. Unmatched junction bases numbered 9, after V lost 1 base and J lost 10 bases. The CDR3 consists of 16 residues. Germline V CDR1 and CDR2: SGHVS, FNYEAQ. The CDR3 reads CASSLESLAGGLEQFF. For the CDR3, the DNA is TGTGCCAGCAGCTTAGAATCCCTAGCGGGAGGACTCGAGCAGTTCTTC.

This clone has just a few counts. This chain connects TRBV5-1 to TRBJ2-1; TRBD2 matches at 11 bases. The germline gives CDR1 SGHRS, CDR2 YFSETQ. The V segment lost 4 bases and the J segment 4 bases; nucleotides outside the gene matches: 7. This CDR3 is 16 amino acids long. The CDR3 here is CASSLPGLAAYNEQFF. CDR3 DNA: TGCGCCAGCAGCCTCCCGGGACTAGCGGCTTACAATGAGCAGTTCTTC.

CDR3 amino acids: CASSSAQGATYEQYF. CDR3 DNA sequence: TGTGCCAGCAGCTCCGCACAGGGAGCTACCTACGAGCAGTACTTC. The chain carries TRBV7-2 and TRBJ2-7, with D perhaps TRBD1 (6 bases). Germline CDR1 reads SGHTA; CDR2 reads FQGNSA. The ends were cut back, 4 bases at V and 2 bases at J, with 15 bases in the middle. There are 15 residues in the CDR3.

The chain joins TRBV7-2 to TRBJ2-3; possibly TRBD1 for D (6 bases). CDR1 is SGHTA, CDR2 FQGNSA, per germline. Trimming took 6 bases from V and 2 from J, leaving 12 bases between them. CDR3 length: 14 amino acids. The CDR3 reads CASRIGGNTDTQYF. The CDR3 DNA reads TGTGCCAGCAGGATAGGGGGTAACACAGATACGCAGTATTTT.

The V call is TRBV7-9, the J call TRBJ2-7; D possibly corresponds to TRBD2 (5 bases). The V gene's germline CDR1 is SEHNR and CDR2 FQNEAQ (reference sequence). The CDR3 covers 12 residues. Trimming took 3 bases from V and 7 from J, leaving 10 bases between them. The CDR3 sequence: CASSLETKEQYF. CDR3 bases: TGTGCCAGCAGCTTGGAGACTAAGGAGCAGTACTTC.

This chain links TRBV27 with TRBJ2-7; TRBD2 aligns across 10 bases. The CDR3 is made up of 13 amino acids. The trim removed 5 bases at V and 3 bases at J, leaving 1 base unmatched. Germline values: CDR1 MNHEY, CDR2 SMNVEV (reference sequence). The CDR3 region has the DNA TGTGCCAGCAGTCGGACTAGCGGCTACGAGCAGTACTTC. It specifies CASSRTSGYEQYF.